These T cell receptor beta chains were read from a single sample in a study of blood T cell repertoires in COVID-19. Libraries were prepared by immunoSEQ multiplex PCR; TCRdb keeps only in-frame clonotypes and omits some of them. The sample carries 300,000 to 400,000 clones, 70% to 90% recorded once. The specimen sequenced was peripheral blood. Receptors originate from a human donor in a cohort sampled during active COVID-19. Both conserved end residues are part of each CDR3.

j_gene	v_gene	len	CDR3aa
TRBJ1-2	TRBV19	12	CASTRGNYGYTF
TRBJ1-5	TRBV15	14	CATSRTGGGQPQHF
TRBJ1-5	TRBV28	12	CASSLSDQPQHF
TRBJ1-2	TRBV11-2	11	CASSFEYGYTF
TRBJ2-1	TRBV7-8	15	CASSSISGRGHEQFF
TRBJ2-3	TRBV5-8	14	CASSFQGVPDTQYF
TRBJ1-2	TRBV30	12	CAWSGTGVGYTF
TRBJ2-7	TRBV19	14	CASSPEGGGHEQYF
TRBJ1-1	TRBV6-5	12	CASSFFVTEAFF
TRBJ1-1	TRBV11-3	13	CASSLSGNTEAFF
TRBJ2-1	TRBV12-3/TRBV12-4	12	CASSFQRNEQFF
TRBJ2-2	TRBV27	22	CASSLSISGPVREVGGTGELFF
TRBJ2-5	TRBV7-9	10	CASSLGELDF
TRBJ2-2	TRBV15	15	CATSREGATMGELFF
TRBJ2-1	TRBV12-3/TRBV12-4	13	CASRGPFRNEQFF
TRBJ1-2	TRBV5-1	13	CASSLEQGSGYTF
TRBJ2-1	TRBV12-3/TRBV12-4	13	CASNLELGDEQFF
TRBJ1-2	TRBV9	12	CASSVGQYGYTF
TRBJ2-1	TRBV28	14	CASAVNLGYNEQFF